The 25 T cell receptor beta chains given below trace back to one sample, sequenced in a study of T-cell reconstitution after alpha-beta-depleted transplantation in children. Preparation of the TCRbeta library was carried out with unique molecular identifiers. A single record per CDR3 protein comes from TCRdb applying MiXCR to the PCR reads. The table shows over 450,000 distinct CDR3 sequences, with roughly a tenth occurring only once. The sample was PBMCs, taken before TCRalphabeta/CD19-depleted stem cell transplant. These receptors were taken from a child aged 2-9 years with inherited bone marrow failure, due to receive a stem cell transplant.

This clonotype was detected a few times. The V gene is TRBV3-1, the J gene TRBJ2-7, with a possible D match to TRBD2 (6 bases). CDR1 is LGHDT and CDR2 is YNNKEL in the germline V gene (reference sequence). Trimming shortened V by 3 bases and J by 0 bases, and 18 bases separated the two germline ends. The CDR3 spans 17 residues. The CDR3 loop reads CASSQGVLAQPSYEQYF. CDR3 bases: TGTGCCAGCAGCCAGGGCGTTCTAGCGCAACCCTCCTACGAGCAGTACTTC.

V is TRBV28 and J is TRBJ1-5; D remains unclear. CDR1 is MDHEN, CDR2 SYDVKM, per germline. The CDR3 extends over 14 amino acids. The germline V and J ends were trimmed by 7 bases and 1 base, with 11 bases remaining between them. The CDR3 protein is CASTPSVSNQPQHF. CDR3 bases: TGTGCCAGCACCCCCTCTGTCAGCAATCAGCCCCAGCATTTT.

This clonotype was counted many times. The chain links TRBV20-1 to TRBJ1-5; no clear D. Germline CDR1 reads DFQATT; CDR2 reads SNEGSKA (reference sequence). The CDR3 is made up of 13 amino acids. Trimming stripped 3 bases from V and 0 bases from J, with 6 bases between. The DNA for the CDR3 is TGCAGTGCTAGCGGGGTTAGCAATCAGCCCCAGCATTTT. Its protein is CSASGVSNQPQHF.

This clonotype was seen ten or more times. The genes are TRBV3-1 and TRBJ2-1; possible D gene TRBD1, 6 bases. The CDR3 is 15 amino acids. Germline V gene lookup returns CDR1 LGHDT and CDR2 YNNKEL (reference sequence). Trimming pared 3 bases from V and 4 bases from J, leaving 13 bases between. CDR3 bases: TGTGCCAGCAGCCAGCTATTGACAGGATACAATGAGCAGTTCTTC. It yields the protein CASSQLLTGYNEQFF.

The V gene is TRBV5-1, the J gene TRBJ2-7; TRBD2 agrees at 10 bases. The trim removed 0 bases at V and 3 bases at J, leaving 6 bases unmatched. Germline CDR1 reads SGHRS; CDR2 reads YFSETQ. This CDR3 is 16 amino acids long. For the CDR3, the DNA is TGCGCCAGCAGCTTGGCATTTAGCGGGAGGTACTACGAGCAGTACTTC. Amino acid sequence: CASSLAFSGRYYEQYF. The full variable domain, rest sourced from reference TRBV5-1 and TRBJ2-7, is KAGVTQTPRYLIKTRGQQVTLSCSPISGHRSVSWYQQTPGQGLQFLFEYFSETQRNKGNFPGRFSGRQFSNSRSEMNVSTLELGDSALYLCASSLAFSGRYYEQYFGPGTRLTVT.

This clonotype was counted only a few times. The J gene is TRBJ2-1, the V gene TRBV13, with 9 bases fitting TRBD2. From germline, CDR1 is PRHDT and CDR2 FYEKMQ (reference sequence). V shed 3 bases, J shed 3 bases, and the junction held 6 bases outside the gene matches. The CDR3 loop spans 16 amino acids. CDR3 coding DNA: TGTGCCAGCAGCTTCCTTCTAGCGGGATACTACAATGAGCAGTTCTTC. This translates into CASSFLLAGYYNEQFF.

This clonotype was recorded many times. The chain combines TRBV4-3 with TRBJ1-2; possibly TRBD1 for D (6 bases). V was cut by 0 bases and J by 4 bases, with 15 bases left in between. The germline gives CDR1 LGHNA, CDR2 YSLEER. CDR3 length equals 16 residues. CDR3 coding DNA: TGCGCCAGCAGCCAAGATGGGTGGCAGGGGAGCTATGGCTACACCTTC. It specifies CASSQDGWQGSYGYTF.

There are a few counts of this clonotype. This chain uses TRBV7-2 with TRBJ2-1, with TRBD2 matching 14 bases. The CDR3 loop spans 15 amino acids. V lost 1 base, J lost 13 bases, and 6 bases stayed unmatched. Germline V gene sequence: CDR1 SGHTA, CDR2 FQGNSA. CDR3 coding DNA: TGTGCCAGCAGCTTAGGACTAGCGGGAGGGCCACGTCAGTTCTTC. Its translation: CASSLGLAGGPRQFF.

This clonotype was recorded many times. The chain joins TRBV15 to TRBJ2-7; D might be TRBD2 (5 bases). Per germline, CDR1 LNHNV and CDR2 YYDKDF (reference sequence). This CDR3 comprises 15 residues. The V and J ends lost 3 bases and 2 bases respectively, with 14 bases between them. The CDR3 DNA reads as TGTGCCACCAGCAGGGGAGTCGCCCGGGCCTACGAGCAGTACTTC. Residues: CATSRGVARAYEQYF. Complete variable domain (other parts from reference TRBV15 and TRBJ2-7): DAMVIQNPRYQVTQFGKPVTLSCSQTLNHNVMYWYQQKSSQAPKLLFHYYDKDFNNEADTPDNFQSRRPNTSFCFLDIRSPGLGDTAMYLCATSRGVARAYEQYFGPGTRLTVT.

This clonotype was recorded many times. The chain recombines TRBV5-1 with TRBJ2-7; 7 nucleotides agree with TRBD1. V was clipped by 2 bases and J by 6 bases; unmatched bases: 5. CDR1 is SGHRS, CDR2 YFSETQ, per germline. The CDR3 is made up of 13 amino acids. Here the CDR3 DNA reads TGCGCCAGCAGCTTTTTAGGGGGCTCCGAGCAGTACTTC. Protein product: CASSFLGGSEQYF. The full variable domain, rest sourced from reference TRBV5-1 and TRBJ2-7, is KAGVTQTPRYLIKTRGQQVTLSCSPISGHRSVSWYQQTPGQGLQFLFEYFSETQRNKGNFPGRFSGRQFSNSRSEMNVSTLELGDSALYLCASSFLGGSEQYFGPGTRLTVT.

At least ten counts were recorded for this clonotype. This rearrangement joins TRBV7-2 to TRBJ2-7, with TRBD2 matching over 8 bases. V trimming: 3 bases; J trimming: 2 bases; junction bases outside the gene matches: 9. The V gene's germline CDR1 is SGHTA and CDR2 FQGNSA. This CDR3 is 16 amino acids long. In DNA, the CDR3 is TGTGCCAGCAGCTTGGGACTAGGCCATTTACCCTACGAGCAGTACTTC. This codes for CASSLGLGHLPYEQYF.

This clonotype was seen a handful of times. This chain joins TRBV19 and TRBJ2-7; 9 bases align to TRBD2. The CDR3 is 14 residues long. J gave up 6 bases and V 5 bases, and 8 bases lay outside the gene matches. The germline V gene has CDR1 LNHDA and CDR2 SQIVND (reference sequence). The DNA of the CDR3 is TGTGCCAGTAGTGTTGGGACTAGCCATATCGAGCAGTACTTC. This encodes CASSVGTSHIEQYF.

This clonotype showed up many times. This chain uses TRBV4-3 with TRBJ2-7; 12 bases align to TRBD2. CDR3 length: 17 amino acids. Germline CDR1 and CDR2: LGHNA and YSLEER. V lost 0 bases, J lost 0 bases, and 3 bases stayed unmatched. The CDR3 sequence is CASSQDVLAGGSYEQYF. In DNA form, the CDR3 reads TGCGCCAGCAGCCAAGACGTACTAGCGGGAGGCTCCTACGAGCAGTACTTC.

This clonotype was seen repeatedly, ten times or more. This chain links TRBV18 with TRBJ2-7; D could derive from TRBD1 or TRBD2 (5 bases each). CDR1 is KGHSH and CDR2 is LQKENI in the germline V gene. The CDR3 consists of 14 residues. Deletions cut 2 bases from V and 7 bases from J, with 15 bases between. The chain's CDR3 is CASSPVEGTGEQYF. CDR3 nucleotide sequence: TGTGCCAGCTCACCAGTCGAGGGGACGGGGGAGCAGTACTTC.

This clonotype occurred many times. This sequence joins TRBV5-6 and TRBJ2-1; D gene uncertain. V gave up 5 bases and J gave up 8 bases, with 11 bases separating them. Germline CDR1 is SGHDT and CDR2 is YYEEEE. This CDR3 spans 12 amino acids. The CDR3 region is CASRIKQDEQFF. The CDR3 DNA is TGTGCCAGCAGGATAAAGCAGGATGAGCAGTTCTTC. Looking up the rest from reference TRBV5-6 and TRBJ2-1 gives the full variable domain: DAGVTQSPTHLIKTRGQQVTLRCSPKSGHDTVSWYQQALGQGPQFIFQYYEEEERQRGNFPDRFSGHQFPNYSSELNVNALLLGDSALYLCASRIKQDEQFFGPGTRLTVL.

There are a few counts of this clonotype. The gene calls are TRBV18 and TRBJ2-7; 11 nucleotides align to TRBD2. Germline V CDR1 and CDR2: KGHSH, LQKENI. The CDR3 extends over 17 amino acids. V lost 3 bases, J lost 2 bases, and 9 bases stayed unmatched. CDR3 loop: CASSPGSGTSGTYEQYF. The CDR3 DNA is TGTGCCAGCTCACCGGGTTCCGGGACTAGCGGCACCTACGAGCAGTACTTC. The whole variable domain, filled in from reference TRBV18 and TRBJ2-7, reads NAGVMQNPRHLVRRRGQEARLRCSPMKGHSHVYWYRQLPEEGLKFMVYLQKENIIDESGMPKERFSAEFPKEGPSILRIQQVVRGDSAAYFCASSPGSGTSGTYEQYFGPGTRLTVT.

This clonotype showed up many times. This chain uses TRBV27 with TRBJ2-1, with 13 nucleotides matching TRBD2. Germline lookup yields CDR1 MNHEY and CDR2 SMNVEV (reference sequence). This CDR3 region has 15 residues. The junction had 5 bases not matched to a gene; V was cut back by 4 bases and J by 8 bases. CDR3 sequence: CASSSGLAGIDEQFF. CDR3 nucleotide sequence: TGTGCCAGCAGTTCGGGACTAGCGGGAATCGATGAGCAGTTCTTC.

J is TRBJ2-7 and V is TRBV29-1, with 10 bases lining up with TRBD1. Losses at the gene ends were 4 bases for V and 5 bases for J; bases not matched to a gene: 8. Germline CDR1 SQVTM, CDR2 ANQGSEA. The CDR3 is made up of 14 amino acids. The CDR3, as DNA: TGCAGCGTTGTCCCGACAGGGGGCGGCGACGAGCAGTACTTC. Protein sequence: CSVVPTGGGDEQYF.

This clonotype was counted at least ten times. The V and J genes are TRBV14 and TRBJ1-4; D is perhaps TRBD1 (5 bases). Germline values: CDR1 SGHDN, CDR2 FVKESK. The CDR3 totals 15 residues. V dropped 4 bases and J dropped 4 bases, with 13 bases sitting between them. The CDR3 coding sequence is TGTGCCAGCAGCCGGGCCGACAGCGTTAATGAAAAACTGTTTTTT. Translating gives CASSRADSVNEKLFF.

At least ten counts were recorded for this clonotype. This chain joins TRBV29-1 and TRBJ2-1; 9 bases map to TRBD2. The CDR3 runs 15 residues. V dropped 2 bases and J dropped 5; count of bases not matched to a gene: 7. Looked up from germline, CDR1 is SQVTM and CDR2 is ANQGSEA. The CDR3 sequence: CSVELLREGNNEQFF. The CDR3 DNA sequence: TGCAGCGTTGAACTGCTGCGGGAGGGGAACAATGAGCAGTTCTTC.

This clonotype came up many times. This chain links TRBV12-3 or TRBV12-4 with TRBJ2-2; no clear D. The CDR3 length is 13 residues. Trimming cost V 7 bases and J 4 bases, with 10 bases left between them. CDR3 coding DNA: TGTGCCAGCACCCAGGATGTCACCGGGGAGCTGTTTTTT. Protein product: CASTQDVTGELFF.

In this sample, this clonotype turned up a few times. The V call is TRBV20-1, the J call TRBJ2-1; TRBD2 matches 12 bases. The V segment lost 1 base and the J segment 3 bases; nucleotides outside the gene matches: 1. The CDR3 covers 15 residues. The germline V gene has CDR1 DFQATT and CDR2 SNEGSKA (reference sequence). In DNA form, the CDR3 reads TGCAGTGCTAGAGTGGGACTAGCGGGCTACAATGAGCAGTTCTTC. It encodes CSARVGLAGYNEQFF.

Of note for this clonotype: A clone one base away is much larger, so this may be a read error. This chain joins TRBV20-1 and TRBJ1-4; no clear D gene. Trimming removed 6 bases at V and 8 bases at J, with 13 bases between. CDR1 and CDR2 (germline): DFQATT, SNEGSKA (reference sequence). The CDR3 is made up of 12 amino acids. This CDR3 is CSARPDGEKLFF. The CDR3 DNA is TGCAGTGCCCGACCAGACGGGGAAAAACTGTTTTTT.

The sample holds many counts of this clonotype. The rearrangement links TRBV29-1 to TRBJ2-1; TRBD2 matches at 8 bases. The CDR3 runs 14 residues. The germline CDR1 and CDR2 sequences are SQVTM and ANQGSEA. V shed 2 bases, J shed 0 bases, and the junction held 0 bases outside the gene matches. The CDR3 sequence: CSVESGSSYNEQFF. DNA of the CDR3: TGCAGCGTTGAAAGCGGGAGCTCCTACAATGAGCAGTTCTTC.

This clonotype was detected only a few times. V usage is TRBV12-3 or TRBV12-4 and J usage is TRBJ1-2; 8 bases match TRBD1. Germline trimming cut 1 base from V and 8 bases from J; bases unmatched to any gene: 12. CDR3 length: 16 residues. The CDR3 bases are TGTGCCAGCAGTTTAGGAAGGGACAGGAGGGGCCTCGGCTACACCTTC. It codes for CASSLGRDRRGLGYTF.